This TCR beta chain derives from a study of blood T cell repertoires in COVID-19. Assay: immunoSEQ multiplex PCR; the TCRdb copy retains only in-frame clones and omits some. In the table there are around 290,000 clones, around 90% of which are singletons. Sequencing used PBMCs or T cells enriched from blood (not recorded which). This clonotype was sampled from a woman aged 35 to 49 who had recovered from COVID-19.

The CDR3: CASISPGGGTEAFF. The CDR3 DNA sequence: TGTGCCAGCATCTCCCCCGGGGGGGGCACTGAAGCTTTCTTT. This chain connects TRBV28 to TRBJ1-1; D might be TRBD1 (5 bases). The CDR3 loop spans 14 amino acids. Germline values: CDR1 MDHEN, CDR2 SYDVKM. V was clipped by 7 bases and J by 4 bases, with 16 bases between them.